What follows is one T cell receptor (beta chain) and its context. What it binds is unknown. The sample originates from a study of human T cells and chemical hapten exposure. In the study overall: Patients were mainly female, each with alopecia areata, totalis or universalis. Overall study findings and caveats: Expanded TCR counts at PT1 were positively correlated with the patch test score.

As to time point: patch test 3, about 24 weeks after DPC sensitization. The treatment: therapeutic diphenylcyclopropenone sensitization with weekly scalp DPC. At every patch-test visit, blood was drawn before the patch test was applied. The library gave individual cDNA molecules unique molecular identifiers. Each CDR3 protein is one row after TCRdb ran MiXCR on the RACE reads. The table records roughly 150,000 distinct CDR3 sequences, around 30% of them present only once. Specimen: whole blood, collected in connection with sensitization to the hapten diphenylcyclopropenone (DPC). This receptor was obtained from a woman younger than 35 with alopecia areata. Some clones in this sample may be carry-over from other donors' samples.

The CDR3 is CATAQIGQGFYEQYF. CDR3 coding DNA: TGCGCCACCGCTCAGATTGGACAGGGATTCTACGAGCAGTACTTC. The J gene is TRBJ2-7, the V gene TRBV4-1; 8 positions match TRBD1. This CDR3 contains 15 residues. The V gene's germline CDR1 is MGHRA and CDR2 YSYEKL. Unmatched junction bases numbered 14, after V lost 10 bases and J lost 3 bases.